These 32 T cell receptor beta chains came from one sample sequenced in a study of blood T cell repertoires in COVID-19. Only in-frame clones appear in the TCRdb table, and some are missing; sequencing was by immunoSEQ multiplex PCR. This table has roughly 97,000 clones, 85% to 90% appearing once. Sequencing was carried out using peripheral blood. Receptors were obtained from a human donor in a cohort sampled during active COVID-19.

The V gene is TRBV7-2, the J gene TRBJ1-2; D remains unclear. CDR1 SGHTA and CDR2 FQGNSA come from the germline V gene. There are 14 residues in the CDR3. Trimming took 0 bases from V and 4 from J, leaving 9 bases between them. The CDR3 DNA reads TGTGCCAGCAGCTTAGCTTTGGGCCTCTATGGCTACACCTTC. This translates into CASSLALGLYGYTF. Full variable domain (missing parts from reference TRBV7-2 and TRBJ1-2): GAGVSQSPSNKVTEKGKDVELRCDPISGHTALYWYRQSLGQGLEFLIYFQGNSAPDKSGLPSDRFSAERTGGSVSTLTIQRTQQEDSAVYLCASSLALGLYGYTFGSGTRLTVV.

This clone was observed once. CDR3 sequence: CASSEARGGEQYF. The CDR3 region has the DNA TGTGCCAGCAGTGAAGCGCGAGGGGGCGAGCAGTACTTC. The rearrangement joins TRBV2 to TRBJ2-7, with a weak D call TRBD1 (6 bases). The CDR3 loop spans 13 amino acids. Germline V gene lookup returns CDR1 SNHLY and CDR2 FYNNEI. Trimming took 0 bases from V and 6 from J, leaving 9 bases between them.

As concerns this clone: At one of its ends the junction is not consistent with the germline gene, which may arise from a read error. V is TRBV30 and J is TRBJ2-5; the match to TRBD2 covers 8 bases. Germline CDR1 and CDR2: GTSNPN and SVGIG (reference sequence). This CDR3 has 16 residues. CDR3 region: CAWSGRAGSGQGTQYF. The CDR3 DNA reads TGTGCCTGGAGCGGGAGGGCAGGGTCGGGCCAAGGGACCCAGTACTTC.

V and J are TRBV9 and TRBJ2-3, with TRBD1 as a possible D gene (6 bases). Trimming shortened V by 4 bases and J by 3 bases, and 18 bases separated the two germline ends. The germline V gene has CDR1 SGDLS and CDR2 YYNGEE. The CDR3 length is 16 residues. The CDR3 protein is CASSFREGDRTDTQYF. CDR3 coding DNA: TGTGCCAGCAGCTTTAGAGAGGGGGATAGGACAGATACGCAGTATTTT. The full variable domain, its missing parts supplied by reference TRBV9 and TRBJ2-3, is DSGVTQTPKHLITATGQRVTLRCSPRSGDLSVYWYQQSLDQGLQFLIQYYNGEERAKGNILERFSAQQFPDLHSELNLSSLELGDSALYFCASSFREGDRTDTQYFGPGTRLTVL.

The V gene is TRBV6-5, the J gene TRBJ1-6; TRBD1 matches at 7 bases. This CDR3 region has 14 residues. V lost 6 bases to trimming and J lost 10 bases; unmatched junction nucleotides: 9. In germline, CDR1 is MNHEY, CDR2 SVGAGI. In DNA form, the CDR3 reads TGTGCCAGCAGCGTTATTCGGGACAGATCACCCCTCCACTTT. It encodes CASSVIRDRSPLHF.

This CDR3 is CASSPLGTQYF. The DNA for the CDR3 is TGTGCCAGCAGCCCCCTCGGTACGCAGTATTTT. The V call is TRBV2, the J call TRBJ2-3; D uncertain. The V end was cut by 6 bases, the J end by 8 bases, with 9 bases between. Germline V gene lookup returns CDR1 SNHLY and CDR2 FYNNEI. This CDR3 is built from 11 residues.

The chain employs TRBV28 and TRBJ2-4; TRBD2 might be the D (5 bases). Trimming cost V 6 bases and J 6 bases, with 18 bases left between them. This CDR3 contains 15 residues. Germline V gene lookup returns CDR1 MDHEN and CDR2 SYDVKM. The chain's CDR3 is CASRPGPWTGNIQYF. CDR3 in DNA: TGTGCCAGCAGACCCGGGCCGTGGACTGGAAACATTCAGTACTTC.

The chain recombines TRBV3-1 (or the pseudogene TRBV3-2) with TRBJ2-3; 7 bases agree with TRBD1. CDR3 size: 16 residues. Germline V gene sequence: CDR1 LGHDT, CDR2 YNNKEL (reference sequence). The J segment lost 0 bases and the V segment lost 2 bases, leaving 5 bases of the junction unmatched. The CDR3 coding sequence is TGTGCCAGCAGCCAACCCCTGACAGGGAGCACAGATACGCAGTATTTT. Protein product: CASSQPLTGSTDTQYF.

CDR3 region: CASRIQGAAAYEQYF. The CDR3 nucleotides are TGTGCCAGTAGGATACAGGGGGCAGCCGCCTACGAGCAGTACTTC. The chain employs TRBV19 and TRBJ2-7; 9 nucleotides agree with TRBD1. V shed 6 bases, J shed 2 bases, and the junction held 8 bases outside the gene matches. Germline assignment: CDR1 LNHDA and CDR2 SQIVND (reference sequence). There are 15 residues in the CDR3.

The chain couples TRBV9 to TRBJ2-3; weak D call: TRBD1 (5 bases). CDR3 length: 14 amino acids. V shed 3 bases and J shed 2 bases, with 10 bases lying between them. CDR1 is SGDLS, CDR2 YYNGEE, per germline. CDR3 in amino acids: CASSDRQYTDTQYF. The CDR3 nucleotides are TGTGCCAGCAGCGACCGACAGTACACAGATACGCAGTATTTT.

This clone was seen just once. The V and J genes are TRBV4-1 and TRBJ2-7; 10 bases align to TRBD2. V lost 1 base, J lost 1 base, and 4 bases stayed unmatched. CDR3 length: 16 amino acids. CDR1 is MGHRA and CDR2 is YSYEKL in the germline V gene. The CDR3 sequence: CASSQAPAGGSYEQYF. CDR3 DNA sequence: TGCGCCAGCAGCCAAGCCCCAGCGGGAGGGTCCTACGAGCAGTACTTC.

The V and J genes are TRBV7-3 and TRBJ2-1; 9 bases fit TRBD2. Germline V CDR1 and CDR2: SGHTA, FQGTGA. V dropped 5 bases and J dropped 8; count of bases not matched to a gene: 4. The CDR3 contains 13 residues. CDR3 bases: TGTGCCAGCAGCCCCCAGCGGGAGGATGAGCAGTTCTTC. This translates into CASSPQREDEQFF.

The genes are TRBV7-2 and TRBJ1-5, with 8 bases matching TRBD1. Germline-derived CDR1 and CDR2 are SGHTA and FQGNSA. The V gene end was trimmed by 3 bases and the J gene end by 1 base; junction bases not matched to a gene: 8. This CDR3 region has 17 residues. The CDR3 coding sequence is TGTGCCAGCAGCTTTTCAGGGGGCGCATCCAGCAATCAGCCCCAGCATTTT. This encodes CASSFSGGASSNQPQHF.

This chain connects TRBV19 to TRBJ1-2, with TRBD1 matching 8 bases. The CDR3 spans 13 residues. The junction had 6 bases not matched to a gene; V was cut back by 8 bases and J by 4 bases. Germline values: CDR1 LNHDA, CDR2 SQIVND (reference sequence). The CDR3, as DNA: TGTGCCAGTCAGACAGGGGTCGGCTATGGCTACACCTTC. Amino acids: CASQTGVGYGYTF.

The chain employs TRBV19 and TRBJ1-5, with 10 bases matching TRBD1. CDR3 size: 15 residues. Germline trimming cut 5 bases from V and 4 bases from J; bases unmatched to any gene: 5. The germline gives CDR1 LNHDA, CDR2 SQIVND (reference sequence). CDR3 DNA sequence: TGTGCCAGTAGTGGAGACAGGGGGCAAAATCAGCCCCAGCATTTT. Translating gives CASSGDRGQNQPQHF.

J is TRBJ2-5 and V is TRBV12-3 or TRBV12-4, with D unclear. Deletions cut 7 bases from V and 5 bases from J, with 14 bases between. CDR3 length: 13 residues. The CDR3 loop reads CASTTLSVETQYF. DNA for the CDR3: TGTGCCAGCACCACCCTTTCAGTGGAGACCCAGTACTTC.

This chain joins TRBV25-1 and TRBJ1-6; weak D call: TRBD1 (5 bases). Germline V gene data show CDR1 as MGHDK and CDR2 as SYGVNS. CDR3 size: 15 residues. Trimming took off 10 bases at V and 9 bases at J, with 22 bases between the two ends. CDR3 nucleotides: TGTGCCACCCATAGCGGGTGGACAACCGGTTCACCCCTCCACTTT. Translation: CATHSGWTTGSPLHF.

V and J are TRBV9 and TRBJ1-4; D is unresolved. CDR1 and CDR2 (germline): SGDLS, YYNGEE. Trimming shortened V by 4 bases and J by 4 bases, and 17 bases separated the two germline ends. The length of the CDR3 is 16 residues. The CDR3, as DNA: TGTGCCAGCAGCCCCCTGGGCAGCTTGATTAATGAAAAACTGTTTTTT. It specifies CASSPLGSLINEKLFF.

The chain employs TRBV28 and TRBJ1-3, with 7 nucleotides matching TRBD1. Trimming cost V 6 bases and J 1 base; bases outside gene matches: 6. The germline gives CDR1 MDHEN, CDR2 SYDVKM. The CDR3 is made up of 15 amino acids. The CDR3, as DNA: TGTGCCAGCAGACCCGACAGGGAATCTGGAAACACCATATATTTT. This encodes CASRPDRESGNTIYF.

This rearrangement joins TRBV19 to TRBJ2-1, with 7 bases identical to TRBD2. The V and J ends lost 3 bases and 6 bases, in that order; junction bases with no gene match: 8. The CDR3 runs to 15 residues. The germline V gene has CDR1 LNHDA and CDR2 SQIVND (reference sequence). CDR3 loop: CASSMWLGGSNEQFF. For the CDR3, the DNA is TGTGCCAGTAGTATGTGGTTGGGCGGGAGCAATGAGCAGTTCTTC.

The chain recombines TRBV28 with TRBJ2-7; 7 bases match TRBD1. This CDR3 is built from 13 residues. Germline V gene sequence: CDR1 MDHEN, CDR2 SYDVKM. Losses at the gene ends were 5 bases for V and 4 bases for J; bases not matched to a gene: 5. The CDR3 reads CASSPDRIYEQYF. CDR3 nucleotides: TGTGCCAGCAGTCCGGACAGGATATACGAGCAGTACTTC. Drawing the rest from reference TRBV28 and TRBJ2-7, the complete variable domain is DVKVTQSSRYLVKRTGEKVFLECVQDMDHENMFWYRQDPGLGLRLIYFSYDVKMKEKGDIPEGYSVSREKKERFSLILESASTNQTSMYLCASSPDRIYEQYFGPGTRLTVT.

The chain is built from TRBV28 and TRBJ1-2, with a tentative D call TRBD1 (6 bases). Deletions cut 3 bases from V and 4 bases from J, with 12 bases between. The CDR3 totals 14 residues. CDR1 and CDR2 (germline): MDHEN, SYDVKM. The CDR3: CASSFFGTPYGYTF. CDR3 nucleotide sequence: TGTGCCAGCAGTTTCTTTGGGACACCCTATGGCTACACCTTC.

The chain carries TRBV15 and TRBJ2-5; TRBD2 is a possible D gene (6 bases). Germline values: CDR1 LNHNV, CDR2 YYDKDF (reference sequence). V shed 0 bases and J shed 5 bases, with 13 bases lying between them. CDR3 size: 15 residues. The CDR3 DNA follows: TGTGCCACCAGCAGAGATCACGCGGGAATTGAGACCCAGTACTTC. It translates to CATSRDHAGIETQYF.

In its sample, this clone was seen a few times. This rearrangement joins TRBV5-6 to TRBJ2-5, with D maybe TRBD1 (6 bases). Germline values: CDR1 SGHDT, CDR2 YYEEEE. The CDR3 totals 15 residues. Trimming took 1 base from V and 2 from J, leaving 12 bases between them. The CDR3 loop reads CASSLTGIVQETQYF. CDR3 DNA sequence: TGTGCCAGCAGCTTGACAGGGATCGTACAAGAGACCCAGTACTTC.

The V gene is TRBV14, the J gene TRBJ2-2; 7 bases align to TRBD2. From germline, CDR1 is SGHDN and CDR2 FVKESK. The junction had 9 bases not matched to a gene; V was cut back by 4 bases and J by 7 bases. There are 15 residues in the CDR3. This CDR3 is CASSPSRGVVGELFF. CDR3 sequence (DNA): TGTGCCAGCAGCCCCTCACGGGGGGTAGTCGGGGAGCTGTTTTTT. Complete variable domain (other parts from reference TRBV14 and TRBJ2-2): EAGVTQFPSHSVIEKGQTVTLRCDPISGHDNLYWYRRVMGKEIKFLLHFVKESKQDESGMPNNRFLAERTGGTYSTLKVQPAELEDSGVYFCASSPSRGVVGELFFGEGSRLTVL.

The CDR3 loop reads CASAPGGGDNEQFF. The CDR3 region has the DNA TGTGCCAGCGCCCCGGGAGGAGGGGACAATGAGCAGTTCTTC. The V and J genes are TRBV6-4 and TRBJ2-1; 7 bases agree with TRBD2. The J segment lost 5 bases and the V segment lost 8 bases, leaving 9 bases of the junction unmatched. The CDR3 runs to 14 residues. The V gene's germline CDR1 is MRHNA and CDR2 SNTAGT.

The chain is built from TRBV7-8 and TRBJ1-2, with 9 bases identical to TRBD1. J lost 2 bases, V lost 1 base, and 2 bases had no gene match. This CDR3 contains 15 residues. Germline lookup yields CDR1 SGHVS and CDR2 FQNEAQ. The CDR3 sequence is CASSLDRGRNYGYTF. The CDR3 DNA is TGTGCCAGCAGCTTAGACAGGGGGCGAAACTATGGCTACACCTTC.

V is TRBV13 and J is TRBJ2-2; no clear D gene. CDR1 is PRHDT, CDR2 FYEKMQ, per germline (reference sequence). The V and J ends lost 2 bases and 0 bases respectively, with 4 bases between them. The CDR3 is 14 amino acids. This CDR3 is CASSLTSNTGELFF. The CDR3 DNA follows: TGTGCCAGCAGCTTAACATCGAACACCGGGGAGCTGTTTTTT.

The CDR3 loop is CASSPAGVYNEQFF. CDR3 DNA: TGTGCCAGCAGCCCAGCGGGGGTCTACAATGAGCAGTTCTTC. This chain joins TRBV6-5 and TRBJ2-1; 8 nucleotides agree with TRBD2. Germline loops: CDR1 MNHEY, CDR2 SVGAGI. The CDR3 is 14 amino acids. After removal of 6 bases from V and 3 bases from J, the junction contained 4 bases not matched to a gene.

V and J are TRBV5-4 and TRBJ1-6; D possibly corresponds to TRBD1 (6 bases). CDR1 is SGHNT and CDR2 is YYREEE in the germline V gene (reference sequence). This CDR3 has 16 amino acids. V was shortened by 0 bases and J by 7 bases, with 14 bases between the two germline ends. The CDR3 sequence is CASSLGKQGNNSPLHF. The CDR3 region has the DNA TGTGCCAGCAGCTTGGGGAAACAGGGTAACAATTCACCCCTCCACTTT.

On this clone itself: Additional DNA sequences in this sample encode the identical CDR3. The J gene is TRBJ2-3, the V gene TRBV28; D possibly corresponds to TRBD2 (6 bases). The CDR3 runs to 15 residues. In germline, CDR1 is MDHEN, CDR2 SYDVKM. Trimming took off 8 bases at V and 0 bases at J, with 15 bases between the two ends. The CDR3 is CASRGLETSTDTQYF. The CDR3 coding sequence is TGTGCCAGCCGGGGACTTGAGACTAGCACAGATACGCAGTATTTT. Full variable domain (rest looked up from reference TRBV28 and TRBJ2-3): DVKVTQSSRYLVKRTGEKVFLECVQDMDHENMFWYRQDPGLGLRLIYFSYDVKMKEKGDIPEGYSVSREKKERFSLILESASTNQTSMYLCASRGLETSTDTQYFGPGTRLTVL.

Worth noting for this clone: Other nucleotide sequences in the sample specify the same CDR3. This chain links TRBV11-3 with TRBJ2-7; 8 nucleotides match TRBD2. The length of the CDR3 is 14 residues. Per germline, CDR1 SGHNT and CDR2 YENEEA. V trimming: 3 bases; J trimming: 2 bases; junction bases outside the gene matches: 3. The CDR3 region has the DNA TGTGCCAGCAGCTTGAGTAGCGGGACCTACGAGCAGTACTTC. Translating it yields CASSLSSGTYEQYF.